This T cell receptor (beta chain) was identified in a study of CD8+ T cells in alopecia areata. Sequencing templates came from extracted RNA that was reverse transcribed into cDNA. Sequenced by immunoSEQ multiplex PCR; TCRdb stores in-frame clones only, minus some. There are roughly 140,000 clones in the sample; roughly 46% occur only once, and approximately 0.99% lies in the top ten. The V end lost 3 bases, the J end lost 1 base, and 11 bases lay between the germline ends. Germline loops: CDR1 SGDLS, CDR2 YYNGEE. The CDR3 loop spans 15 amino acids. This TCR derives from a human donor with alopecia areata. This specimen consisted of CD4+ T cells sorted from blood, obtained at week 0. J is TRBJ2-1 and V is TRBV9, with TRBD2 as a possible D gene (5 bases). For the CDR3, the DNA is TGTGCCAGCAGCGAAAGCGGTTATTCCTACAATGAGCAGTTCTTC. Its protein is CASSESGYSYNEQFF.